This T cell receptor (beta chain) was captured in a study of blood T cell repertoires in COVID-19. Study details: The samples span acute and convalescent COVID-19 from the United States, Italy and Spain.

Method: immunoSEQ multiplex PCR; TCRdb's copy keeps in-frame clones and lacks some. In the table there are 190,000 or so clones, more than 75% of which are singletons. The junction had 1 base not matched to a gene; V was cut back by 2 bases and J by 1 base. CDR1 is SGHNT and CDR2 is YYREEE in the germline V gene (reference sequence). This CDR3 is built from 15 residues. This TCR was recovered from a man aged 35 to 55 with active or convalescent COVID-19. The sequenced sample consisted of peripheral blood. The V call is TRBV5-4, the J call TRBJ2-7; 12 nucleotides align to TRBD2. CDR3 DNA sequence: TGTGCCAGCAGCTTTGGACTAGCGGGGTCCTACGAGCAGTACTTC. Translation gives CASSFGLAGSYEQYF.